The sequence of this TCR beta chain was determined in a study of OX40 agonist ivuxolimab in advanced cancers. At the level of the study: Ivuxolimab is an agonistic anti-OX40 (CD134) antibody, and patients were treated with it.

Sequencing used immunoSEQ multiplex PCR; TCRdb keeps in-frame clones, though not all of them. The table includes more than 65,000 clones, approximately 78% detected once. The CDR3 loop spans 13 amino acids. V was trimmed by 5 bases and J by 9 bases, leaving 16 bases between them. The germline CDR1 and CDR2 sequences are SEHNR and FQNEAQ (reference sequence). The origin of this receptor is an adult with an advanced solid tumor such as melanoma, head and neck, liver or kidney cancer. J is TRBJ1-1 and V is TRBV7-9; D remains unclear. Sequenced material: CD4+ or CD8+ T cells sorted from blood, taken in a trial of the OX40 agonist ivuxolimab. CDR3 in amino acids: CASSRRSRDKAFF. As DNA, the CDR3 is TGTGCCAGCAGCCGACGTTCAAGGGATAAAGCTTTCTTT.